Below, 5 T cell receptor beta chains from the same sample are listed, as sequenced in a study of CXCR3-negative and CXCR3-positive naive CD8 T cells. The method, 5' RACE with UMI labels, was used to prepare the TRB cDNA libraries. TCRdb reanalyzed the 5' RACE reads and collapses them to one entry per CDR3 protein, without DNA. The sample totals some 61,000 distinct CDR3 sequences. The sequenced sample was naive CXCR3- CD8+ T cells from blood. Subset indicated: CD45RO-CCR7+CD27+CD95- naive CD8+ T cells lacking CXCR3 (TNR3-). The receptors here all came from a human donor in good health. Some clones in this sample may be carry-over from other donors' samples.

Considering frequency, this clonotype is medium-sized. The chain carries TRBV7-7 and TRBJ2-1. This CDR3 is 14 amino acids long. Germline V gene lookup returns CDR1 SSHAT and CDR2 FNYEAQ (reference sequence). The CDR3 loop reads CASSLSSGYNEQFF.

This sequence joins TRBV6-5 and TRBJ2-1; TCRdb outputs TRBD2, but without DNA this stays unchecked. CDR1 is MNHEY, CDR2 SVGAGI, per germline. The CDR3 covers 16 residues. The CDR3 is CASNPGTYGGYNEQFF.

The V gene is TRBV2, the J gene TRBJ2-7. CDR3 length equals 12 residues. Germline V gene data show CDR1 as SNHLY and CDR2 as FYNNEI. The CDR3 reads CATQPISYEQYF.

V gene TRBV11-2 combines with J gene TRBJ2-7; the TCRdb D gene call, TRBD1, has no DNA to confirm it. The CDR3 length is 15 residues. In germline, CDR1 is SGHAT, CDR2 FQNNGV. The CDR3 region is CAGSEIPRRIYEQYF.

The V call is TRBV7-9, the J call TRBJ2-3; TCRdb's D call of TRBD2 is untestable without DNA. The CDR3 length is 16 residues. Germline lookup yields CDR1 SEHNR and CDR2 FQNEAQ (reference sequence). CDR3 residues: CASSLEGSQSPDTQYF.